These 6 T cell receptor beta chains came from one sample sequenced in a study of quantifying T cell responses using KT2 cells. Turning to the study itself: cDNA was made from DNase-treated RNA using alpha and beta constant primers.

A single-stranded UMI oligo with SP2 sequence was ligated to cDNA 3' ends. An equimolar mix of RC1.1 and RC1.2 primed the beta chain across TRBC1 and TRBC2. TCRdb re-called the UMI-ligation and nested PCR reads with MiXCR, one entry per CDR3 protein. This table has about 30,000 distinct CDR3 sequences, more than 7% appearing once. The sequencing input was PBMCs spiked with cells of the T cell clone KT2. The receptors stem from a human donor.

This clonotype was observed a handful of times. V usage is TRBV20-1 and J usage is TRBJ2-7; 8 nucleotides align to TRBD2. Looked up from germline, CDR1 is DFQATT and CDR2 is SNEGSKA (reference sequence). Trimming took 5 bases from V and 0 from J; bases not matched to a gene: 6. The CDR3 sequence is 14 residues long. CDR3 protein: CSAYSSGFSYEQYF. In nucleotides, the CDR3 is TGCAGTGCTTACTCTAGCGGGTTCTCCTACGAGCAGTACTTC.

This clonotype has at least ten counts. The rearrangement joins TRBV7-9 to TRBJ2-7; D not certain. The CDR3 spans 11 residues. The V gene's germline CDR1 is SEHNR and CDR2 FQNEAQ (reference sequence). Trimming stripped 4 bases from V and 3 bases from J, with 4 bases between. The CDR3 spells CASSSRYEQYF. CDR3 nucleotide sequence: TGTGCCAGCAGCTCACGCTACGAGCAGTACTTC.

The chain recombines TRBV18 with TRBJ1-6; a possible D gene is TRBD1 (5 bases). This CDR3 contains 13 residues. Germline lookup yields CDR1 KGHSH and CDR2 LQKENI. Trimming cost V 3 bases and J 9 bases, with 9 bases left between them. The CDR3 region is CASSPGGTSPLHF. CDR3 DNA: TGTGCCAGCTCACCGGGGGGTACTTCACCCCTCCACTTT.

This clonotype was observed many times. This sequence joins TRBV20-1 and TRBJ2-7, with D tentatively TRBD2 (6 bases). The germline V and J ends were trimmed by 6 bases and 1 base, with 22 bases remaining between them. This CDR3 region has 16 residues. The germline gives CDR1 DFQATT, CDR2 SNEGSKA (reference sequence). CDR3 nucleotide sequence: TGCAGTGCCCCTCCGCGGCTAGCGTCTCGGTCCTACGAGCAGTACTTC. It translates to CSAPPRLASRSYEQYF.

This clonotype was picked up many times. The V and J genes are TRBV29-1 and TRBJ1-2, with TRBD1 matching 8 bases. Germline V gives CDR1 SQVTM, CDR2 ANQGSEA. This CDR3 has 13 amino acids. The junction had 13 bases not matched to a gene; V was cut back by 8 bases and J by 8 bases. DNA of the CDR3: TGCAGCATCCGTGGACAGGGCGCCCCAGGCTACACCTTC. Encoded protein: CSIRGQGAPGYTF.

This clonotype occurred many times. The chain joins TRBV30 to TRBJ1-1, with D unclear. Trimming took off 5 bases at V and 3 bases at J, with 10 bases between the two ends. Germline CDR1 GTSNPN, CDR2 SVGIG (reference sequence). The CDR3 contains 12 residues. The CDR3 spells CAWRRDYTEAFF. CDR3 nucleotide sequence: TGTGCCTGGCGAAGAGACTACACTGAAGCTTTCTTT.